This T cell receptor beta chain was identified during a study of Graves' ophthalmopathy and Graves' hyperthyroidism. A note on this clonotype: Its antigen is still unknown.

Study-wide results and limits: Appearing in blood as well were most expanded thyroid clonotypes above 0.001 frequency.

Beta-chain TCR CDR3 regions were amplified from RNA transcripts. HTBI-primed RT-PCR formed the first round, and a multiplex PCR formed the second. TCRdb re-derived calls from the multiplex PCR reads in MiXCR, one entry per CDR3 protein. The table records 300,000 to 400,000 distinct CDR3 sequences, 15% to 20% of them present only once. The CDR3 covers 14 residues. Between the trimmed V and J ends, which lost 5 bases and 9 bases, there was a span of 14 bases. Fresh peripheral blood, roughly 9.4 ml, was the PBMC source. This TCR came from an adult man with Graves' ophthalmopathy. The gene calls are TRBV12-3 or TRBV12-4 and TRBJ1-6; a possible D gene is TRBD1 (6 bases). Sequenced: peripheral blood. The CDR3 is CASSQGIGGSPLHF. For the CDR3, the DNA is TGTGCCAGCAGTCAGGGGATCGGAGGTTCACCCCTCCACTTT.